The 23 T cell receptor beta chains listed next were all sequenced from one sample in a study of shared T cell receptors in the human thymus. Here immunoSEQ multiplex PCR was the method, and the copy in TCRdb shows in-frame clones only, minus some. The sample has 650,000 to 950,000 clones, 70% to 90% seen once; the top ten hold around 0.0099%. The same sample was also used in a study of human thymus T cells.

The sequenced material came from thymocytes. These receptors all stem from a girl under three years old with a congenital heart defect.

This rearrangement joins TRBV19 to TRBJ2-5, with TRBD2 matching over 12 bases. V trimming: 1 base; J trimming: 5 bases; junction bases outside the gene matches: 11. Germline V gene lookup returns CDR1 LNHDA and CDR2 SQIVND (reference sequence). CDR3 length: 18 amino acids. The DNA of the CDR3 is TGTGCCAGTAGTATAGTCCTAGCGGGGGGGTTACTACGGGAGACCCAGTACTTC. Residues: CASSIVLAGGLLRETQYF.

The gene calls are TRBV6-5 and TRBJ1-2; 8 bases line up with TRBD1. Per germline, CDR1 MNHEY and CDR2 SVGAGI. The CDR3 contains 16 residues. Germline trimming cut 2 bases from V and 4 bases from J; bases unmatched to any gene: 9. The CDR3, as DNA: TGTGCCAGCAGTTACGGGACAGGACGCTCTCCCTATGGCTACACCTTC. Its translation is CASSYGTGRSPYGYTF.

This chain connects TRBV2 to TRBJ1-2; TRBD1 is a possible D gene (6 bases). V lost 3 bases, J lost 6 bases, and 23 bases lay in between. Germline loops: CDR1 SNHLY, CDR2 FYNNEI. The CDR3 contains 17 residues. The CDR3 loop reads CASSEVLGDIVEDGYTF. In DNA form, the CDR3 reads TGTGCCAGCAGTGAGGTTTTAGGGGACATCGTCGAGGATGGCTACACCTTC.

The V call is TRBV15, the J call TRBJ2-6, with a weak D call TRBD2 (5 bases). The CDR3 spans 15 residues. Germline loops: CDR1 LNHNV, CDR2 YYDKDF (reference sequence). V lost 3 bases to trimming and J lost 2 bases, with 8 bases between them. The CDR3 region has the DNA TGTGCCACCAGCAGTCGGCGGGCTGGGGCCAACGTCCTGACTTTC. Its translation is CATSSRRAGANVLTF.

The chain uses TRBV28 and TRBJ1-1, with D tentatively TRBD1 (6 bases). V was shortened by 4 bases and J by 6 bases, with 12 bases between the two germline ends. The germline CDR1 and CDR2 sequences are MDHEN and SYDVKM. The CDR3 contains 13 residues. The CDR3: CASSSAGVSEAFF. The CDR3 DNA reads TGTGCCAGCAGTTCGGCAGGGGTTTCTGAAGCTTTCTTT.

This CDR3 is CASRKTGNEIQPQHF. The DNA for the CDR3 is TGTGCCAGCAGGAAAACAGGGAATGAGATTCAGCCCCAGCATTTT. The J gene is TRBJ1-5, the V gene TRBV6-6, with D perhaps TRBD1 (6 bases). This CDR3 contains 15 residues. V shed 6 bases and J shed 6 bases, with 18 bases lying between them. CDR1 is MNHNY and CDR2 is SVGAGI in the germline V gene (reference sequence).

The chain has TRBV7-4 and TRBJ1-2, with a possible D match to TRBD1 (5 bases). V was shortened by 0 bases and J by 2 bases, with 7 bases between the two germline ends. Per germline, CDR1 SGHVT and CDR2 SQSDAQ. The CDR3 contains 14 residues. CDR3 protein: CASSLAGPNYGYTF. CDR3 bases: TGTGCCAGCAGCTTAGCGGGGCCCAACTATGGCTACACCTTC.

The V call is TRBV19, the J call TRBJ1-1; TRBD1 aligns across 11 bases. V trimming: 3 bases; J trimming: 3 bases; junction bases outside the gene matches: 15. Germline values: CDR1 LNHDA, CDR2 SQIVND (reference sequence). This CDR3 has 19 amino acids. In DNA form, the CDR3 reads TGTGCCAGTAGTATGCTGGACAGGGGGCTTGCTTTTTCACACACTGAAGCTTTCTTT. This gives the protein CASSMLDRGLAFSHTEAFF.

The chain recombines TRBV7-9 with TRBJ1-4; D remains ambiguous. The germline V gene encodes CDR1 SEHNR and CDR2 FQNEAQ (reference sequence). CDR3 length: 17 residues. The V and J ends lost 0 bases and 4 bases respectively, with 15 bases between them. The CDR3 nucleotides read TGTGCCAGCAGCTTAGCCTGGTCGGGGTGGGATAATGAAAAACTGTTTTTT. Protein product: CASSLAWSGWDNEKLFF.

V usage is TRBV27 and J usage is TRBJ1-5; D might be TRBD1 (5 bases). Trimming took off 7 bases at V and 6 bases at J, with 19 bases between the two ends. CDR1 MNHEY and CDR2 SMNVEV come from the germline V gene (reference sequence). The CDR3 sequence is 15 residues long. CDR3 residues: CASTRIQGGIQPQHF. The CDR3 DNA follows: TGTGCCAGCACTCGAATCCAGGGAGGGATTCAGCCCCAGCATTTT.

The chain uses TRBV5-6 and TRBJ1-1; D possibly corresponds to TRBD1 (5 bases). This CDR3 comprises 15 residues. Trimming pared 6 bases from V and 0 bases from J, leaving 15 bases between. Germline V gives CDR1 SGHDT, CDR2 YYEEEE. The CDR3 nucleotides are TGTGCCAGCACATTGTGGGGCGGACTGAACACTGAAGCTTTCTTT. Its translation: CASTLWGGLNTEAFF.

This rearrangement joins TRBV6-5 to TRBJ2-5, with D possibly matching TRBD1 (6 bases). V lost 6 bases and J 5 bases, leaving 22 bases between the germline ends. Germline values: CDR1 MNHEY, CDR2 SVGAGI. The CDR3 is 16 residues long. The CDR3 region has the DNA TGTGCCAGCAGGTACACACCGGGACAAGGTCCGGAGACCCAGTACTTC. Its translation is CASRYTPGQGPETQYF.

The genes are TRBV5-1 and TRBJ1-2, with D maybe TRBD1 (6 bases). Trimming pared 3 bases from V and 4 bases from J, leaving 19 bases between. The CDR3 totals 16 residues. Germline V gene lookup returns CDR1 SGHRS and CDR2 YFSETQ. This chain's CDR3 is CASSWALAGAGYGYTF. CDR3 DNA: TGCGCCAGCAGCTGGGCCCTGGCAGGGGCCGGCTATGGCTACACCTTC.

The chain joins TRBV29-1 to TRBJ2-2, with unresolved D. The V gene lost 6 bases and the J gene lost 2 bases, with 10 bases spanning the gap. Germline-derived CDR1 and CDR2 are SQVTM and ANQGSEA. The CDR3 consists of 13 residues. The CDR3 sequence: CSVLKSNTGELFF. Here the CDR3 DNA reads TGCAGCGTACTCAAGTCAAACACCGGGGAGCTGTTTTTT.

The chain uses TRBV7-9 and TRBJ1-5, with TRBD1 matching 7 bases. CDR1 SEHNR and CDR2 FQNEAQ come from the germline V gene (reference sequence). This CDR3 contains 13 residues. V dropped 5 bases and J dropped 6; count of bases not matched to a gene: 4. CDR3 nucleotide sequence: TGTGCCAGCAGCCACAACAGGGGTCAGCCCCAGCATTTT. Its protein is CASSHNRGQPQHF.

This chain uses TRBV19 with TRBJ1-5; TRBD1 aligns across 9 bases. The CDR3 loop spans 22 amino acids. The germline CDR1 and CDR2 sequences are LNHDA and SQIVND (reference sequence). With 4 bases clipped from V and 11 bases from J, the junction kept 33 bases outside the gene matches. The CDR3 loop is CASSKTQIYPTDRGYFSTTQHF. The DNA for the CDR3 is TGTGCCAGTAGTAAAACCCAGATTTATCCGACGGACAGGGGATATTTCTCTACGACCCAGCATTTT.

The chain employs TRBV7-2 and TRBJ2-2; weak D call: TRBD2 (6 bases). The germline CDR1 and CDR2 sequences are SGHTA and FQGNSA. This CDR3 spans 15 amino acids. The ends were cut back, 1 base at V and 6 bases at J, with 12 bases in the middle. The CDR3 sequence: CASSLVRGGAGELFF. CDR3 DNA sequence: TGTGCCAGCAGCTTAGTGCGGGGTGGGGCCGGGGAGCTGTTTTTT.

The DNA of the CDR3 is TGTGCCAGCAGCTACGGACAGGGAGGAAACACCATATATTTT. It encodes CASSYGQGGNTIYF. The chain links TRBV7-9 to TRBJ1-3; 8 nucleotides agree with TRBD1. Germline CDR1 and CDR2: SEHNR and FQNEAQ (reference sequence). With 4 bases clipped from V and 4 bases from J, the junction kept 3 bases outside the gene matches. The length of the CDR3 is 14 residues.

The chain carries TRBV5-1 and TRBJ2-5, with TRBD2 identical over 8 bases. This CDR3 has 14 amino acids. V shed 7 bases, J shed 4 bases, and the junction held 9 bases outside the gene matches. Germline CDR1 SGHRS, CDR2 YFSETQ. The CDR3 loop is CASRSAGAVETQYF. CDR3 coding DNA: TGCGCCAGCCGGTCAGCGGGGGCCGTAGAGACCCAGTACTTC.

V and J are TRBV9 and TRBJ1-2; maybe TRBD1 (6 bases). V lost 3 bases to trimming and J lost 8 bases, with 23 bases between them. Germline CDR1 is SGDLS and CDR2 is YYNGEE. This CDR3 region has 16 residues. The CDR3 loop reads CASSGYRDTLQRGYTF. In DNA form, the CDR3 reads TGTGCCAGCAGCGGATACCGGGACACCCTACAAAGGGGCTACACCTTC.

The chain uses TRBV5-4 and TRBJ1-1, with D perhaps TRBD1 (5 bases). V gave up 4 bases and J gave up 4 bases, with 11 bases separating them. CDR3 size: 13 residues. From germline, CDR1 is SGHNT and CDR2 YYREEE (reference sequence). Here the CDR3 reads CASSPRQTTEAFF. As DNA, the CDR3 is TGTGCCAGCAGCCCACGACAGACCACTGAAGCTTTCTTT.

The chain links TRBV6-5 to TRBJ2-5; the D is unclear. V dropped 0 bases and J dropped 0 bases, with 8 bases sitting between them. Germline V gives CDR1 MNHEY, CDR2 SVGAGI. CDR3 size: 15 residues. CDR3 in DNA: TGTGCCAGCAGTTACTCGGCCCAGTACCAAGAGACCCAGTACTTC. Its translation: CASSYSAQYQETQYF.

This rearrangement joins TRBV28 to TRBJ1-5; D remains unclear. The CDR3 is made up of 18 amino acids. The ends were cut back, 3 bases at V and 0 bases at J, with 18 bases in the middle. Germline-derived CDR1 and CDR2 are MDHEN and SYDVKM. CDR3 sequence (DNA): TGTGCCAGCAGTTTGATCCAGCGCTTGATGGATAGCAATCAGCCCCAGCATTTT. Amino acid sequence: CASSLIQRLMDSNQPQHF.